The next 7 T cell receptor beta chains were all read from a single sample in a study of cytomegalovirus exposure and HLA in healthy donors. TCRdb's copy holds only in-frame clones and misses some; the assay was immunoSEQ multiplex PCR. This table holds roughly 300,000 clones, 75% to 90% found once. Specimen: PBMCs. These TCRs come from a woman under 30 in good health and CMV-seronegative.

The V gene is TRBV28, the J gene TRBJ1-2, with 9 bases aligning to TRBD1. CDR1 and CDR2 from the germline V gene are MDHEN and SYDVKM. This CDR3 contains 14 residues. J lost 3 bases, V lost 7 bases, and 6 bases had no gene match. The CDR3 bases are TGTGCCAGCACTGAGGGACAGGGCCACTATGGCTACACCTTC. Translating it yields CASTEGQGHYGYTF.

The genes are TRBV19 and TRBJ1-5; TRBD1 matches at 11 bases. Germline V gene lookup returns CDR1 LNHDA and CDR2 SQIVND (reference sequence). Trimming at V came to 3 bases and at J to 5 bases, leaving 3 bases not matched to a gene. The CDR3 totals 15 residues. The DNA of the CDR3 is TGTGCCAGTAGTATGGACAGGGGGCGCGATCAGCCCCAGCATTTT. It codes for CASSMDRGRDQPQHF.

This sequence joins TRBV7-8 and TRBJ2-7; D is ambiguous. Germline V gene lookup returns CDR1 SGHVS and CDR2 FQNEAQ. This CDR3 is 14 amino acids long. V lost 3 bases to trimming and J lost 2 bases, with 11 bases between them. In DNA form, the CDR3 reads TGTGCCAGCAGCTTGTCCAGCGCAGCCTACGAGCAGTACTTC. Its translation: CASSLSSAAYEQYF. The whole variable domain, remainder taken from reference TRBV7-8 and TRBJ2-7, is GAGVSQSPRYKVAKRGQDVALRCDPISGHVSLFWYQQALGQGPEFLTYFQNEAQLDKSGLPSDRFFAERPEGSVSTLKIQRTQQEDSAVYLCASSLSSAAYEQYFGPGTRLTVT.

The chain carries TRBV2 and TRBJ2-1; 10 bases are a match to TRBD1. From germline, CDR1 is SNHLY and CDR2 FYNNEI. The CDR3 is 14 residues long. V shed 7 bases, J shed 5 bases, and the junction held 5 bases outside the gene matches. The chain's CDR3 is CASKWGQGNNEQFF. The CDR3 DNA reads TGTGCCAGCAAATGGGGACAGGGGAACAATGAGCAGTTCTTC.

The chain couples TRBV4-3 to TRBJ2-7; 8 nucleotides line up with TRBD1. This CDR3 has 18 residues. Germline-derived CDR1 and CDR2 are LGHNA and YSLEER. V lost 0 bases to trimming and J lost 1 base; unmatched junction nucleotides: 11. In DNA form, the CDR3 reads TGCGCCAGCAGCCAAGAGGCCATCCAGGGACAGGCGTCCTACGAGCAGTACTTC. It specifies CASSQEAIQGQASYEQYF.

The chain combines TRBV5-1 with TRBJ2-5; weak D call: TRBD1 (6 bases). Germline lookup yields CDR1 SGHRS and CDR2 YFSETQ. Deletions cut 4 bases from V and 2 bases from J, with 15 bases between. This CDR3 region has 15 residues. CDR3 DNA: TGCGCCAGCAGCCCTGGACAGACAACGCAAGAGACCCAGTACTTC. As protein: CASSPGQTTQETQYF. Drawing the rest from reference TRBV5-1 and TRBJ2-5, the complete variable domain is KAGVTQTPRYLIKTRGQQVTLSCSPISGHRSVSWYQQTPGQGLQFLFEYFSETQRNKGNFPGRFSGRQFSNSRSEMNVSTLELGDSALYLCASSPGQTTQETQYFGPGTRLLVL.

The V and J genes are TRBV4-2 and TRBJ2-2, with TRBD1 as a possible D gene (6 bases). Germline V CDR1 and CDR2: LGHNA, YNFKEQ. This CDR3 comprises 15 residues. The V end lost 1 base, the J end lost 6 bases, and 12 bases lay between the germline ends. The CDR3 here is CASSQVQGVAGELFF. CDR3 DNA: TGTGCCAGCAGCCAAGTACAGGGAGTTGCCGGGGAGCTGTTTTTT.